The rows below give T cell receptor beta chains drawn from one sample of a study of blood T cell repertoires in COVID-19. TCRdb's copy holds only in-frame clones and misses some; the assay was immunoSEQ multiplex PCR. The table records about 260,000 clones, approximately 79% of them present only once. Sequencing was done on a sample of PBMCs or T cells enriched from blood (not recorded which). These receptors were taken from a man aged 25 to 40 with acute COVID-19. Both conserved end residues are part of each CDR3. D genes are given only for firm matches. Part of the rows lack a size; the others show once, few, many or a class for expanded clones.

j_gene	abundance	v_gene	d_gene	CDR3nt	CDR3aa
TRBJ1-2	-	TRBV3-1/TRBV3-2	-	TGTGCCAGCAGCCACCCGACACCTAACTATGGCTACACCTTC	CASSHPTPNYGYTF
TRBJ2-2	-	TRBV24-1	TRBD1	TGTGCCACCAGCCTGCCGGGACAGGGGAACACCGGGGAGCTGTTTTTT	CATSLPGQGNTGELFF
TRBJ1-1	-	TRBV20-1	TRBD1	TGCAGTGCTAGTGACAGGGTGAACACTGAAGCTTTCTTT	CSASDRVNTEAFF
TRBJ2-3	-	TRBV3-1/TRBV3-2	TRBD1	TGTGCCAGCAGCCTGGACAGGGGGCAATCGGATACGCAGTATTTT	CASSLDRGQSDTQYF
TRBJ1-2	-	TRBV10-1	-	TGCGCCAGCAGTGACCGACAGAGCTATGGCTACACCTTC	CASSDRQSYGYTF
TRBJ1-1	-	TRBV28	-	TGTGCCGTACTGGACGGACAAGCGGGGTCGGAAGCTTTCTTT	CAVLDGQAGSEAFF
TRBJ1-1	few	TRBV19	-	TGTGCCAGTAGCTTGGGGGCCGTGAACACTGAAGCTTTCTTT	CASSLGAVNTEAFF
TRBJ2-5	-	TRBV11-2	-	TGTGCCAGCAGCCGCAGGCGGGTTCCAGAGACCCAGTACTTC	CASSRRRVPETQYF
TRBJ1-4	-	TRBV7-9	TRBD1	TGTGCTTCCAGGGGGCCAACTAATGAAAAACTGTTTTTT	CASRGPTNEKLFF
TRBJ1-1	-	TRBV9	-	TGTGCCAGCAGCTTCGGGAGAGGGATGAACACTGAAGCTTTCTTT	CASSFGRGMNTEAFF
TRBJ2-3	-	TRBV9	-	TGTGCCAGCAGCGTAGCGCTATCTCCAGATACGCAGTATTTT	CASSVALSPDTQYF
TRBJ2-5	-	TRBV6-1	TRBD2	TGTGCCAGCAGTGACCAGCGGGGGGCCCAAGAGACCCAGTACTTC	CASSDQRGAQETQYF
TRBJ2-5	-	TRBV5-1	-	TGTGCCAGCAGCTCTGGACTACTACAAGAGACCCAGTACTTC	CASSSGLLQETQYF
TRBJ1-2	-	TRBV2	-	TGTGCCAGCTCCCTCGGCGGTGTCGAAGTTGGCTACACCTTC	CASSLGGVEVGYTF
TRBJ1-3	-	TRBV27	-	TGTGCCAGCATCGGGTTTGGAAACACCATATATTTT	CASIGFGNTIYF
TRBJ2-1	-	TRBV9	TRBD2	TGTGCCAGCACACGACTAGCGGGGACCTACAATGAGCAGTTCTTC	CASTRLAGTYNEQFF
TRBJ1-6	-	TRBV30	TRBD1	TGTGCCTGGAGTCACACAGGGGGCGGTTCACCCCTCCACTTT	CAWSHTGGGSPLHF
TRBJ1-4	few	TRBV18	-	TGTGCCAGCTCCCAAAACCGAGCAGGGGCAACTAATGAAAAACTGTTTTTT	CASSQNRAGATNEKLFF
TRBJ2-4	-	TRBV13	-	TGTGCCAGCAGCTCCTACAGGGAGGCCAAAAACATTCAGTACTTC	CASSSYREAKNIQYF
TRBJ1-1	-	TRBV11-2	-	TGTGCCAGCAGCTTAGGGAGACAGTTATTGAACACTGAAGCTTTCTTT	CASSLGRQLLNTEAFF
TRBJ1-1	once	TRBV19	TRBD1	TGTGCCAGTAGTATAGAGTGGCAGGGGGCGCCGGCCACTGAAGCTTTCTTT	CASSIEWQGAPATEAFF
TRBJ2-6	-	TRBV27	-	TGTGCCAGCAGTTCGACAGATACTGGGGCCAACGTCCTGACTTTC	CASSSTDTGANVLTF